This T cell receptor beta chain was identified during a study of blood T cell repertoires in COVID-19. Authors' data handling: Nucleated cell counts were estimated from reference gene primer amplification. Method: immunoSEQ multiplex PCR; TCRdb's copy keeps in-frame clones and lacks some. V and J calls and clone size are copied from that table; D and trimming were computed from the DNA. Of 45,000 to 60,000 clones in the sample, roughly 86% were seen once. This clone appeared once. Germline lookup yields CDR1 SEHNR and CDR2 FQNEAQ (reference sequence). Deletions cut 4 bases from V and 0 bases from J, with 16 bases between. CDR3 length: 18 amino acids.

This clonotype was obtained from a man aged 65 to 79 with active COVID-19. Source material: peripheral blood. The chain is built from TRBV7-9 and TRBJ2-6; TRBD1 is a possible D gene (5 bases). In DNA form, the CDR3 reads TGTGCCAGCAGCTCGTCGGTAGGGGCCCTCTCTGGGGCCAACGTCCTGACTTTC. Encoded protein: CASSSSVGALSGANVLTF.